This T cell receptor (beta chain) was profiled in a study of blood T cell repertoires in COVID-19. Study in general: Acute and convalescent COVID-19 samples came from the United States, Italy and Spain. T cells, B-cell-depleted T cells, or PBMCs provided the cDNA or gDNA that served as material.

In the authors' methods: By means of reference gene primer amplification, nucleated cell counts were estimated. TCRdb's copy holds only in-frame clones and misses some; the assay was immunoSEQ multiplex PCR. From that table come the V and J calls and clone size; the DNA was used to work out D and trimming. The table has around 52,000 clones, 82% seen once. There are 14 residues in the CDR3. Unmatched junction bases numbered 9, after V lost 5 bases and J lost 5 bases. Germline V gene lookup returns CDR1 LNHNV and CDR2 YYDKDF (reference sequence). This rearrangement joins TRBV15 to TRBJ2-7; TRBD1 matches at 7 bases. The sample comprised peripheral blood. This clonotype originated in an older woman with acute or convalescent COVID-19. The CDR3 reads CATSSRSTGNEQYF. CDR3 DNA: TGTGCCACCAGCTCTAGATCGACAGGGAACGAGCAGTACTTC.